This T cell receptor (beta chain) originates from a study of CD8 T cells in ankylosing spondylitis (dated by TCRdb to about 2017). Regarding the study in general: The study profiled T cell receptor beta repertoires in healthy donors and ankylosing spondylitis patients to find disease-linked TCR variants. Peripheral blood was sampled, and synovial fluid was also collected from ankylosing spondylitis patients. The full study cohort comprised about 25 ankylosing spondylitis patients and about 110 healthy donors.

In its sample, this clonotype comes out as medium-sized (0.01 to 0.1%). Its antigen is still unknown. No base-level quality is on record; no much larger clone is a single base apart. Spanning cysteine to phenylalanine, the CDR3 consists of 14 amino acids. CDR3 DNA only is kept here, 42 bases in frame from base 1. The trim is 3 bases for V and 0 bases for J, with a gap of 9 bases between the germline ends. CDR1 and CDR2 are drawn from the germline V gene: SGDLS, YYNGEE. Sequenced using an Illumina HiSeq 2500. Quantitative 5'-RACE with molecular barcodes was used to prepare TCR beta libraries. As for the authors' bioinformatics: A new computational method, built on a probabilistic model of VDJ rearrangement, was used to identify disease-linked TCR variants. TCRdb trimmed public reads at Q25 via fastp, called clones via MiXCR and kept in-frame beta chains. Every distinct CDR3 protein forms one entry, paired with its most common genes and DNA. The V and J calls come from TCRdb's annotation, not from the publication. A total of under 7,000 distinct CDR3 sequences appear in this sample, 2.1% of them only once. The ten largest make up about 51% of the sample.

Study-wide conclusions, independent of this receptor: In peripheral blood, the disease-linked clones were found at relatively low frequencies and had a CD8+ phenotype. The disease-linked clones were reported to be significantly enriched in matched synovial fluid samples from ankylosing spondylitis patients. Some TCR beta motif variants had previously been reported in synovial fluid and blood of reactive arthritis patients, which suggested common disease-initiation mechanisms. A TCR beta motif made up of several highly homologous amino acid variants appeared to be characteristic of blood from ankylosing spondylitis patients.

This chain is built from TRBV9 and TRBJ1-1; TRBD1 is perhaps the D gene, given 6 matching bases. The TCR comes from a male donor with ankylosing spondylitis or in good health (not recorded which). Sequenced input: blood, either unsorted or a sorted T cell fraction (not recorded which). At the DNA level, the sequence is TGTGCCAGCAGCGAGACAGGAGTGAACACTGAAGCTTTCTTT. Its protein reads: CASSETGVNTEAFF.